This is a list of T cell receptor beta chains from one sample in a study of T cell responses to AZD1222 COVID-19 vaccine. Generated by immunoSEQ multiplex PCR, the TCRdb table keeps only in-frame clones and is missing some. The sample lists more than 95,000 clones, roughly 89% occurring once. Sequencing was performed on peripheral blood, taken on day 0 of AZD1222 vaccination. These receptors came from an adult in good health. Each CDR3 is given with its conserved first and last residue. The D gene is left open where the match is weak. Size tells how often a clone was seen (once, few, many) or the class of an expanded clone, and some rows leave it out.

D	J	V	size	CDR3	DNA
.	TRBJ1-6	TRBV6-5	.	CASSYPNSPLHF	TGTGCCAGCAGTTACCCCAATTCACCCCTCCACTTT
TRBD2	TRBJ2-7	TRBV18	.	CASSGSGAGASYEQYF	TGTGCCAGCTCAGGATCTGGTGCGGGAGCGTCCTACGAGCAGTACTTC
TRBD1	TRBJ1-5	TRBV28	.	CASTKGQTSNQPQHF	TGTGCCAGCACGAAGGGACAGACTAGCAATCAGCCCCAGCATTTT
.	TRBJ1-1	TRBV5-4	.	CASSLSGGYTEAFF	TGTGCCAGCAGCTTGAGTGGGGGATACACTGAAGCTTTCTTT
TRBD2	TRBJ2-7	TRBV19	.	CASKGLAGERYEQYF	TGTGCCAGTAAGGGACTAGCGGGAGAAAGGTACGAGCAGTACTTC
TRBD2	TRBJ2-3	TRBV6-4	.	CASSSGTSTDTQYF	TGTGCCAGCAGTAGCGGGACTAGCACAGATACGCAGTATTTT
TRBD2	TRBJ2-2	TRBV7-3	.	CASRPPGLATGELFF	TGTGCCAGCAGGCCCCCGGGACTAGCAACCGGGGAGCTGTTTTTT
.	TRBJ1-1	TRBV18	.	CASSPGPNTEAFF	TGTGCCAGCTCACCTGGGCCGAACACTGAAGCTTTCTTT
TRBD2	TRBJ2-1	TRBV4-1	.	CASSQGSTSGMYNEQFF	TGCGCCAGCAGCCAAGGTTCGACTAGCGGGATGTACAATGAGCAGTTCTTC
.	TRBJ2-3	TRBV7-2	few	CASKPRGLTDTQYF	TGTGCCAGCAAGCCTCGGGGCCTCACAGATACGCAGTATTTT
.	TRBJ2-7	TRBV4-1	.	CASSQDRTVTYEQYF	TGCGCCAGCAGCCAAGATAGGACGGTTACCTACGAGCAGTACTTC
.	TRBJ1-5	TRBV3-1/TRBV3-2	.	CASSQGQGNNQPQHF	TGTGCCAGCAGCCAAGGGCAGGGAAACAATCAGCCCCAGCATTTT
.	TRBJ2-5	TRBV5-1	.	CASSPGAVAQETQYF	TGCGCCAGCAGCCCGGGGGCAGTGGCCCAAGAGACCCAGTACTTC
TRBD1	TRBJ1-6	TRBV18	.	CASSARDRGSPLHF	TGTGCCAGCTCAGCCCGGGACAGGGGTTCACCCCTCCACTTT
.	TRBJ1-2	TRBV7-9	.	CASGRDYGYTF	TGTGCCAGCGGGCGAGACTATGGCTACACCTTC
TRBD2	TRBJ2-3	TRBV20-1	.	CSASPAGARTDTQYF	TGCAGTGCTAGTCCGGCGGGAGCTCGCACAGATACGCAGTATTTT
TRBD2	TRBJ2-7	TRBV5-1	.	CASSGGTSGGLNTYEQYF	TGCGCCAGCAGCGGCGGGACTAGCGGCGGACTGAATACCTACGAGCAGTACTTC
TRBD1	TRBJ1-4	TRBV7-2	.	CASSQGGSPQKRLFF	TGTGCCAGCAGCCAGGGGGGATCACCCCAGAAAAGGCTGTTTTTT
.	TRBJ1-2	TRBV6-5	.	CASSSSQYGYTF	TGTGCCAGCTCCTCAAGTCAATATGGCTACACCTTC
.	TRBJ1-5	TRBV15	.	CATSRDTGSPGPQHF	TGTGCCACCAGCAGAGATACGGGCAGCCCAGGGCCCCAGCATTTT
.	TRBJ1-2	TRBV28	.	CASHSGAFNYGYTF	TGTGCCAGCCATTCGGGGGCTTTTAACTATGGCTACACCTTC
TRBD2	TRBJ2-1	TRBV3-1/TRBV3-2	once	CASSLYGRASYNEQFF	TGTGCCAGCAGCCTTTACGGGAGGGCCAGCTACAATGAGCAGTTCTTC
.	TRBJ2-1	TRBV18	.	CASSPLSGDLNEQFF	TGTGCCAGCTCACCACTGTCAGGGGACCTTAATGAGCAGTTCTTC
.	TRBJ2-5	TRBV7-9	.	CASSLGAQVGTQYF	TGTGCCAGCAGCTTAGGGGCCCAGGTAGGGACCCAGTACTTC
TRBD1	TRBJ2-5	TRBV28	.	CASSYSGTGQETQYF	TGTGCCAGCAGTTACTCCGGGACAGGTCAAGAGACCCAGTACTTC
.	TRBJ2-7	TRBV6-6	.	CASSLDGPSYEQYF	TGTGCCAGCAGTTTGGATGGACCTTCCTACGAGCAGTACTTC
TRBD2	TRBJ2-7	TRBV27	.	CASSIGLAGAYEQYF	TGTGCCAGCAGTATTGGACTAGCGGGAGCCTACGAGCAGTACTTC
TRBD2	TRBJ2-1	TRBV7-9	.	CASSHRTSGSQNEQFF	TGTGCCAGCAGCCATCGGACTAGCGGGAGTCAGAATGAGCAGTTCTTC
.	TRBJ2-7	TRBV18	.	CASSSSRLSYEQYF	TGTGCCAGCTCCTCGTCGCGGCTCTCCTACGAGCAGTACTTC
.	TRBJ2-1	TRBV11-2	.	CASSRGDTQDSYNEQFF	TGTGCCAGCAGCCGAGGGGACACCCAAGACTCCTACAATGAGCAGTTCTTC
TRBD1	TRBJ1-2	TRBV3-1/TRBV3-2	.	CASSQGQGQKGYGYTF	TGTGCCAGCAGCCAAGGACAGGGGCAGAAGGGCTATGGCTACACCTTC
.	TRBJ1-5	TRBV19	.	CASSIQSNQPQHF	TGTGCCAGTAGTATCCAAAGCAATCAGCCCCAGCATTTT
TRBD1	TRBJ2-7	TRBV28	.	CASSLRQGGVKAVEQYF	TGTGCCAGCAGTTTACGACAGGGGGGGGTCAAGGCGGTCGAGCAGTACTTC
.	TRBJ1-2	TRBV29-1	.	CSVEDRGNTNYGYTF	TGCAGCGTTGAAGACAGGGGCAATACTAACTATGGCTACACCTTC
.	TRBJ2-7	TRBV13	.	CASSPAARGPVPEQYF	TGTGCCAGCAGCCCCGCCGCCCGCGGTCCCGTGCCCGAGCAGTACTTC
TRBD1	TRBJ2-3	TRBV29-1	.	CSVEGVGTGGDTQYF	TGCAGCGTTGAAGGAGTGGGGACAGGGGGAGATACGCAGTATTTT
.	TRBJ1-2	TRBV6-5	once	CASSYSVLEGGYTF	TGTGCCAGCAGTTACTCGGTTCTGGAGGGGGGCTACACCTTC
.	TRBJ1-1	TRBV28	.	CASKNRVTEAFF	TGTGCCAGCAAAAACAGGGTTACTGAAGCTTTCTTT
TRBD2	TRBJ2-7	TRBV5-1	.	CASSLLGLAADEQYF	TGCGCCAGCAGCCTGCTAGGGCTAGCGGCTGACGAGCAGTACTTC
TRBD1	TRBJ1-4	TRBV5-1	.	CASSWGQGARDEKLFF	TGCGCCAGCAGCTGGGGACAGGGGGCGCGGGATGAAAAACTGTTTTTT